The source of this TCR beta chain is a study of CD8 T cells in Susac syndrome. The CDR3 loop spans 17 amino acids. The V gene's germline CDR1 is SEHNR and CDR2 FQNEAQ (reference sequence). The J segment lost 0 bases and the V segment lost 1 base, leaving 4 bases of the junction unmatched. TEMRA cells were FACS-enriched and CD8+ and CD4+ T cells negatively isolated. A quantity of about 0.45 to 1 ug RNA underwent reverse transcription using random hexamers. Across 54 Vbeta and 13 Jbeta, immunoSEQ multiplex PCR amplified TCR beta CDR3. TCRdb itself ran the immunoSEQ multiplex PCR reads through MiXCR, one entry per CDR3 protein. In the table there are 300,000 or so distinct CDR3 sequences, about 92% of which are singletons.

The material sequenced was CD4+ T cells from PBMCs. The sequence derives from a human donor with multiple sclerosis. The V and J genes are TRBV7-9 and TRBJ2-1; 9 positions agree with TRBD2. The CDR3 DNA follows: TGTGCCAGCAGCTTAGGATTGGGACTAGCCTCCTACAATGAGCAGTTCTTC. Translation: CASSLGLGLASYNEQFF.